Each of the 9 T cell receptor beta chains below was sequenced from the same sample in a study of T-cell reconstitution after alpha-beta-depleted transplantation in children (dated by TCRdb to 2016 to 2017). What this sample's treatment or condition label stands for: allogeneic hematopoietic cell transplantation with graft depleted of TCRalphabeta T cells and CD19 B cells. Library preparation was by PCR. These reads were obtained on an Illumina HiSeq 2500. TCR library preparation used molecular barcoding, with unique molecular identifiers applied to normalize quantification of the TCRbeta repertoire. Using fastp at Q25 and MiXCR, TCRdb reprocessed the public reads and kept productive beta chains. Entries are consolidated by CDR3 protein sequence, retaining the most common genes and DNA. The sample table shows 200,000 to 250,000 distinct CDR3 sequences, and 9.5% to 13% are seen once. About 30% of the sample comes from the top ten.

The sample in question was PBMCs, obtained before TCRalphabeta/CD19-depleted stem cell transplant. All receptors derive from a child under two years old with acute myeloid leukemia, due to receive a stem cell transplant.

This clonotype was recorded many times. The V gene is TRBV9, the J gene TRBJ2-3; 8 nucleotides line up with TRBD2. From germline, CDR1 is SGDLS and CDR2 YYNGEE. The CDR3 is 17 amino acids. J lost 0 bases, V lost 0 bases, and 6 bases had no gene match. This chain's CDR3 is CASSVGLAGRSTDTQYF. The CDR3 DNA reads TGTGCCAGCAGCGTAGGGCTAGCGGGTCGCAGCACAGATACGCAGTATTTT.

This clonotype has at least ten counts. V gene TRBV5-1 combines with J gene TRBJ2-7; no clear D gene. Trimming took off 4 bases at V and 3 bases at J, with 17 bases between the two ends. The CDR3 has 15 residues. Germline V gives CDR1 SGHRS, CDR2 YFSETQ. CDR3: CASSPLFLANYEQYF. For the CDR3, the DNA is TGCGCCAGCAGCCCTCTTTTTTTGGCTAACTACGAGCAGTACTTC.

Ten or more counts support this clonotype. This CDR3 is CAIRGYTGELFF. The DNA of the CDR3 is TGTGCCATCCGGGGTTACACCGGGGAGCTGTTTTTT. J is TRBJ2-2 and V is TRBV10-3, with D tentatively TRBD2 (5 bases). The germline gives CDR1 ENHRY, CDR2 SYGVKD. Trimming shortened V by 8 bases and J by 3 bases, and 7 bases separated the two germline ends. The CDR3 consists of 12 residues.

This clonotype was recorded at least ten times. CDR3 in amino acids: CASSLLVGGTYNEQFF. The CDR3 DNA follows: TGCGCCAGCAGCTTGTTGGTGGGAGGGACCTACAATGAGCAGTTCTTC. The chain is built from TRBV5-1 and TRBJ2-1; the match to TRBD2 covers 7 bases. The CDR3 consists of 16 residues. V was clipped by 1 base and J by 2 bases; unmatched bases: 6. Looked up from germline, CDR1 is SGHRS and CDR2 is YFSETQ.

A few counts support this clonotype. The CDR3 is CASSRQRAKNIQYF. The CDR3 DNA reads as TGTGCCAGCTCACGGCAAAGGGCCAAAAACATTCAGTACTTC. This chain joins TRBV18 and TRBJ2-4; no firm D call. CDR3 length: 14 residues. Trimming took 4 bases from V and 1 from J, leaving 8 bases between them. The germline V gene encodes CDR1 KGHSH and CDR2 LQKENI.

This clonotype was counted at least ten times. The rearrangement links TRBV12-3 or TRBV12-4 to TRBJ1-5, with D possibly matching TRBD1 (5 bases). CDR3 length equals 15 residues. Between the trimmed V and J ends, which lost 5 bases and 0 bases, there was a span of 11 bases. CDR3 sequence (DNA): TGTGCCAGCAGTGCTGGACAATATAGCAATCAGCCCCAGCATTTT. This codes for CASSAGQYSNQPQHF.

Many counts were recorded for this clonotype. The gene calls are TRBV14 and TRBJ2-6; D is uncertain. This CDR3 contains 17 residues. Germline CDR1 is SGHDN and CDR2 is FVKESK. The V end was cut by 4 bases, the J end by 0 bases, with 13 bases between. Here the CDR3 DNA reads TGTGCCAGCAGCCCCTTTACCTCCCTCTCTGGGGCCAACGTCCTGACTTTC. This translates into CASSPFTSLSGANVLTF.

This clonotype was recorded at least ten times. The chain is built from TRBV30 and TRBJ1-4; 8 bases are shared with TRBD1. CDR1 is GTSNPN and CDR2 is SVGIG in the germline V gene (reference sequence). This CDR3 is 13 amino acids long. With V trimmed by 3 bases and J by 7 bases, 4 bases remained unmatched. This chain's CDR3 is CAWSRGHAEKLFF. The CDR3 nucleotides read TGTGCCTGGAGCAGGGGGCATGCTGAAAAACTGTTTTTT.

Many counts were recorded for this clonotype. The gene calls are TRBV5-1 and TRBJ2-1, with a weak D call TRBD2 (5 bases). The germline V gene has CDR1 SGHRS and CDR2 YFSETQ. Trimming cost V 7 bases and J 9 bases, with 11 bases left between them. The CDR3 sequence is 11 residues long. CDR3 coding DNA: TGCGCCAGCTCAGGCAGCGGTGAGCAGTTCTTC. As protein: CASSGSGEQFF.